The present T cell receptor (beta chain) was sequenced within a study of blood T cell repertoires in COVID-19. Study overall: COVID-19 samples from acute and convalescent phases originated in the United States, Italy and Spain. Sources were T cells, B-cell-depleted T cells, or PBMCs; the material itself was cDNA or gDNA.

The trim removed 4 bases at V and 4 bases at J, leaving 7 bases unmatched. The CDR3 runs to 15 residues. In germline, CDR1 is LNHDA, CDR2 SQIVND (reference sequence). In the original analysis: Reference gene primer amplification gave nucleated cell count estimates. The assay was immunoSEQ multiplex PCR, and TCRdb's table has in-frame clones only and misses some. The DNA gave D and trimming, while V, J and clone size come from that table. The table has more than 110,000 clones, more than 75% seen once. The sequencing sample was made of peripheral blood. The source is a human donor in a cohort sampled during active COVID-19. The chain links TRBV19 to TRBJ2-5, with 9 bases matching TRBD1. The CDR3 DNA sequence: TGTGCCAGTAGTAGGACAGGGGTGAGGGGAGAGACCCAGTACTTC. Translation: CASSRTGVRGETQYF.